These 28 T cell receptor beta chains were sequenced from one sample in a study of PD-1 blockade in classical Hodgkin lymphoma. The time point denotes: newly diagnosed, previously untreated cHL patient sample. The repertoire was sequenced with immunoSEQ multiplex PCR; TCRdb's copy has only in-frame clones and lacks some. Here the sample spans approximately 35,000 clones, under 95% being singletons. Sequenced: peripheral blood mononuclear cells (PBMCs). These receptor sequences come from a human donor with classical Hodgkin lymphoma.

CDR3 region: CASISDSLNTEAFF. The CDR3, as DNA: TGTGCCAGTATTTCTGACAGCTTGAACACTGAAGCTTTCTTT. The chain couples TRBV19 to TRBJ1-1; weak D call: TRBD1 (5 bases). The length of the CDR3 is 14 residues. Between the trimmed V and J ends, which lost 7 bases and 0 bases, there was a span of 12 bases. Germline assignment: CDR1 LNHDA and CDR2 SQIVND (reference sequence).

V is TRBV30 and J is TRBJ2-6, with 7 positions matching TRBD1. This CDR3 spans 14 amino acids. Unmatched junction bases numbered 15, after V lost 8 bases and J lost 11 bases. From germline, CDR1 is GTSNPN and CDR2 SVGIG (reference sequence). The CDR3 sequence is CAGILKDRAHVLTF. The CDR3 DNA follows: TGTGCCGGGATTTTAAAAGACAGGGCACACGTCCTGACTTTC.

The rearrangement uses TRBV5-5 and TRBJ2-7; 7 bases are shared with TRBD2. This CDR3 is built from 14 residues. Germline assignment: CDR1 SGHKS and CDR2 YYEKEE (reference sequence). V shed 2 bases, J shed 0 bases, and the junction held 2 bases outside the gene matches. CDR3 sequence: CASSFLADSYEQYF. CDR3 bases: TGTGCCAGCAGCTTTCTAGCGGACTCCTACGAGCAGTACTTC.

The rearrangement uses TRBV18 and TRBJ1-3; tentative D call: TRBD1 (6 bases). CDR1 and CDR2 (germline): KGHSH, LQKENI. Trimming shortened V by 6 bases and J by 3 bases, and 12 bases separated the two germline ends. The CDR3 has 14 residues. CDR3 protein: CASSTGFVGNTIYF. Here the CDR3 DNA reads TGTGCCAGCTCCACAGGGTTTGTTGGAAACACCATATATTTT.

This sequence joins TRBV5-1 and TRBJ2-6; D possibly corresponds to TRBD1 (6 bases). V lost 2 bases to trimming and J lost 0 bases, with 6 bases between them. The CDR3 has 15 residues. The germline V gene encodes CDR1 SGHRS and CDR2 YFSETQ. DNA for the CDR3: TGCGCCAGCAGCTTACAGGGCTCTGGGGCCAACGTCCTGACTTTC. Its translation: CASSLQGSGANVLTF.

This rearrangement joins TRBV27 to TRBJ2-1; D unclear. Germline lookup yields CDR1 MNHEY and CDR2 SMNVEV (reference sequence). Between the trimmed V and J ends, which lost 5 bases and 1 base, there was a span of 12 bases. There are 15 residues in the CDR3. The CDR3 DNA reads as TGTGCCAGCAGTATGATTTCGGGTTCCTACAATGAGCAGTTCTTC. It translates to CASSMISGSYNEQFF.

This rearrangement joins TRBV5-1 to TRBJ1-1; D gene ambiguous. V was trimmed by 0 bases and J by 0 bases, leaving 9 bases between them. Germline V gene data show CDR1 as SGHRS and CDR2 as YFSETQ. This CDR3 is 15 amino acids long. This CDR3 reads CASSLASGVNTEAFF. In DNA form, the CDR3 reads TGCGCCAGCAGCTTGGCCAGCGGAGTGAACACTGAAGCTTTCTTT. Full variable domain (outside the CDR3, taken from reference TRBV5-1 and TRBJ1-1): KAGVTQTPRYLIKTRGQQVTLSCSPISGHRSVSWYQQTPGQGLQFLFEYFSETQRNKGNFPGRFSGRQFSNSRSEMNVSTLELGDSALYLCASSLASGVNTEAFFGQGTRLTVV.

J is TRBJ2-4 and V is TRBV11-2, with 8 bases lining up with TRBD1. CDR3 size: 15 residues. Trimming removed 6 bases from V and 9 bases from J; junction bases left unmatched: 13. Germline V gene sequence: CDR1 SGHAT, CDR2 FQNNGV. DNA of the CDR3: TGTGCCAGCAGTTTATTCTTCGGACAGGGCGGCATTCAGTACTTC. It is translated as CASSLFFGQGGIQYF. The full variable domain, completed using reference TRBV11-2 and TRBJ2-4, is EAGVAQSPRYKIIEKRQSVAFWCNPISGHATLYWYQQILGQGPKLLIQFQNNGVVDDSQLPKDRFSAERLKGVDSTLKIQPAKLEDSAVYLCASSLFFGQGGIQYFGAGTRLSVL.

V usage is TRBV6-4 and J usage is TRBJ2-3; D tentatively reads TRBD1 or TRBD2 (6 bases each). CDR1 MRHNA and CDR2 SNTAGT come from the germline V gene. The length of the CDR3 is 15 residues. Trimming removed 3 bases from V and 0 bases from J, with 10 bases in between. The DNA for the CDR3 is TGTGCCAGCAGTGAGGGGGCGGGAAGCACAGATACGCAGTATTTT. This codes for CASSEGAGSTDTQYF.

The chain is built from TRBV7-2 and TRBJ2-5; 7 positions match TRBD2. CDR3 length: 16 amino acids. The trim removed 6 bases at V and 0 bases at J, leaving 10 bases unmatched. Germline assignment: CDR1 SGHTA and CDR2 FQGNSA. CDR3 coding DNA: TGTGCCAGCAGTGGGGGACTATCCTTGTACCAAGAGACCCAGTACTTC. This translates into CASSGGLSLYQETQYF.

This chain connects TRBV18 to TRBJ2-7, with D perhaps TRBD2 (5 bases). This CDR3 region has 14 residues. With 0 bases removed from V and 0 bases from J, the gap between germline ends came to 6 bases. Per germline, CDR1 KGHSH and CDR2 LQKENI. DNA for the CDR3: TGTGCCAGCTCACCACCTAGCGCCTCCTACGAGCAGTACTTC. Translation: CASSPPSASYEQYF.

The chain recombines TRBV30 with TRBJ1-4, with D unresolved. The CDR3 runs to 14 residues. The germline V and J ends were trimmed by 0 bases and 2 bases, with 7 bases remaining between them. CDR1 and CDR2 (germline): GTSNPN, SVGIG (reference sequence). CDR3 loop: CAWSVGFTNEKLFF. CDR3 nucleotide sequence: TGTGCCTGGAGTGTTGGCTTTACTAATGAAAAACTGTTTTTT.

V gene TRBV6-1 combines with J gene TRBJ1-2; D ambiguous. The V end lost 2 bases, the J end lost 7 bases, and 11 bases lay between the germline ends. Germline V CDR1 and CDR2: MNHNS, SASEGT. The CDR3 spans 13 residues. The CDR3: CASSEREGLGYTF. CDR3 sequence (DNA): TGTGCCAGCAGTGAACGCGAGGGTCTTGGCTACACCTTC.

This rearrangement joins TRBV4-2 to TRBJ1-3; maybe TRBD1 (6 bases). The length of the CDR3 is 20 residues. The germline gives CDR1 LGHNA, CDR2 YNFKEQ. The V and J ends lost 0 bases and 8 bases respectively, with 29 bases between them. Written as DNA, the CDR3 is TGTGCCAGCAGCCAAGATAGGGGGACGGGTGTGGGTGCCCCCCCGGACACCATATATTTT. Its protein is CASSQDRGTGVGAPPDTIYF.

This sequence joins TRBV11-2 and TRBJ2-1; D is ambiguous. V dropped 4 bases and J dropped 0 bases, with 7 bases sitting between them. The germline gives CDR1 SGHAT, CDR2 FQNNGV. The CDR3 has 14 amino acids. The CDR3 DNA sequence: TGTGCCAGCAGCTACGTGGACTCCTACAATGAGCAGTTCTTC. Translating gives CASSYVDSYNEQFF.

The V gene is TRBV5-4, the J gene TRBJ2-4, with D perhaps assigned TRBD1 or TRBD2 (5 bases each). Trimming removed 5 bases at V and 0 bases at J, with 12 bases between. From germline, CDR1 is SGHNT and CDR2 YYREEE (reference sequence). The CDR3 length is 15 residues. The CDR3 coding sequence is TGTGCCAGCAGTTCCGGGACGGAAGCCAAAAACATTCAGTACTTC. Translated, it gives CASSSGTEAKNIQYF. The whole variable domain, filled in from reference TRBV5-4 and TRBJ2-4, reads ETGVTQSPTHLIKTRGQQVTLRCSSQSGHNTVSWYQQALGQGPQFIFQYYREEENGRGNFPPRFSGLQFPNYSSELNVNALELDDSALYLCASSSGTEAKNIQYFGAGTRLSVL.

The chain recombines TRBV13 with TRBJ2-2; 11 nucleotides agree with TRBD2. V lost 8 bases to trimming and J lost 1 base; unmatched junction nucleotides: 3. Germline lookup yields CDR1 PRHDT and CDR2 FYEKMQ (reference sequence). This CDR3 comprises 15 residues. The CDR3 here is CASAGLAENTGELFF. CDR3 in DNA: TGTGCCAGCGCGGGACTAGCGGAGAACACCGGGGAGCTGTTTTTT.

The V call is TRBV27, the J call TRBJ1-4, with unresolved D. The germline V and J ends were trimmed by 4 bases and 0 bases, with 12 bases remaining between them. The germline V gene encodes CDR1 MNHEY and CDR2 SMNVEV (reference sequence). The CDR3 has 16 residues. The CDR3 coding sequence is TGTGCCAGCAGTTGGTTAGGGCGAGCAACTAATGAAAAACTGTTTTTT. Amino acids: CASSWLGRATNEKLFF.

The chain employs TRBV27 and TRBJ2-5; 15 bases are a match to TRBD2. Per the germline V gene, CDR1 is MNHEY and CDR2 is SMNVEV (reference sequence). CDR3 length: 15 amino acids. The junction had 0 bases not matched to a gene; V was cut back by 5 bases and J by 2 bases. CDR3 DNA sequence: TGTGCCAGCAGTGGACTAGCGGGAGGGCAAGAGACCCAGTACTTC. It codes for CASSGLAGGQETQYF.

This clone was counted a single time. This chain uses TRBV4-1 with TRBJ2-1; 7 bases line up with TRBD1. With 2 bases clipped from V and 4 bases from J, the junction kept 5 bases outside the gene matches. Germline V gene data show CDR1 as MGHRA and CDR2 as YSYEKL. The CDR3 has 15 residues. In DNA form, the CDR3 reads TGCGCCAGCAGCCAATACAGGGGAGTTTACAATGAGCAGTTCTTC. Its protein is CASSQYRGVYNEQFF.

The genes are TRBV4-2 and TRBJ1-5, with no clear D. Germline CDR1 is LGHNA and CDR2 is YNFKEQ. The CDR3 has 15 amino acids. Between the trimmed V and J ends, which lost 3 bases and 0 bases, there was a span of 9 bases. CDR3 region: CASSHTQNSNQPQHF. The CDR3 DNA is TGTGCCAGCAGCCACACTCAAAATAGCAATCAGCCCCAGCATTTT.

V gene TRBV18 combines with J gene TRBJ2-7; 12 bases map to TRBD2. CDR3 length: 15 amino acids. Per the germline V gene, CDR1 is KGHSH and CDR2 is LQKENI. Trimming cost V 5 bases and J 4 bases; bases outside gene matches: 6. The CDR3 DNA sequence: TGTGCCAGCTCAGCCACTAGCGGGGGGAGTTACGAGCAGTACTTC. Translated, it gives CASSATSGGSYEQYF.

This clone has just a few counts. J is TRBJ2-2 and V is TRBV6-5; 9 bases line up with TRBD2. From germline, CDR1 is MNHEY and CDR2 SVGAGI. J lost 2 bases, V lost 2 bases, and 3 bases had no gene match. The CDR3 runs to 16 residues. In DNA form, the CDR3 reads TGTGCCAGCAGTTACCTAGCGGGGCCAAACACCGGGGAGCTGTTTTTT. Amino acids: CASSYLAGPNTGELFF.

In DNA form, the CDR3 reads TGTGCCAGCAGGTCTGGGACAGTGAACACTGAAGCTTTCTTT. The encoded protein is CASRSGTVNTEAFF. This chain connects TRBV25-1 to TRBJ1-1; 7 bases are a match to TRBD1. The CDR3 runs to 14 residues. With 6 bases clipped from V and 0 bases from J, the junction kept 4 bases outside the gene matches. Germline V CDR1 and CDR2: MGHDK, SYGVNS.

The CDR3 reads CASSLGGTGFYGYTF. The CDR3 DNA sequence: TGTGCCAGCAGTCTTGGGGGGACAGGGTTCTATGGCTACACCTTC. The gene calls are TRBV25-1 and TRBJ1-2; 9 bases line up with TRBD1. The CDR3 length is 15 residues. Germline V gives CDR1 MGHDK, CDR2 SYGVNS. V was clipped by 5 bases and J by 4 bases; unmatched bases: 8.

CDR3 DNA sequence: TGTGCCAGCAGCTTAGAGTATAGACTCGGTCGCCATGAGCAGTTCTTC. This sequence encodes CASSLEYRLGRHEQFF. V gene TRBV7-2 combines with J gene TRBJ2-1; D gene ambiguous. CDR1 and CDR2 (germline): SGHTA, FQGNSA. The CDR3 has 16 amino acids. V was shortened by 1 base and J by 8 bases, with 18 bases between the two germline ends.

This chain uses TRBV9 with TRBJ1-2; perhaps TRBD1 as D (5 bases). This CDR3 spans 15 amino acids. Germline V gives CDR1 SGDLS, CDR2 YYNGEE. V lost 4 bases to trimming and J lost 4 bases, with 17 bases between them. The CDR3 here is CASSQGGESGYGYTF. The CDR3, as DNA: TGTGCCAGCAGCCAAGGAGGGGAGTCGGGCTATGGCTACACCTTC.

The chain is built from TRBV10-3 and TRBJ2-1; 11 positions match TRBD2. Germline trimming cut 3 bases from V and 2 bases from J; bases unmatched to any gene: 3. The CDR3 loop spans 16 amino acids. Looked up from germline, CDR1 is ENHRY and CDR2 is SYGVKD. This CDR3 reads CAISDSTSGAYNEQFF. For the CDR3, the DNA is TGTGCCATCAGTGACTCGACTAGCGGGGCCTACAATGAGCAGTTCTTC.